This T cell receptor beta chain stems from a study of tumor-infiltrating lymphocytes in primary liver carcinoma. A constant-region primer served to make TCR beta cDNA from about 490 ng total RNA. Library construction for TCR beta comprised three nested multiplex PCR rounds performed with slightly modified ARM-PCR. A C-beta reverse primer was combined with TRBV1-TRBV30 forward primers in the first two PCR rounds, and each round had 10 cycles. TCRdb re-called the multiplex PCR reads with MiXCR, one entry per CDR3 protein. The data hold under 25,000 distinct CDR3 sequences, with approximately 77% observed a single time. Germline lookup yields CDR1 SQVTM and CDR2 ANQGSEA. The CDR3 region is 12 residues in length, termini included. As concerns this clonotype: A read error is likely, as this CDR3 ends without the conserved phenylalanine or tryptophan. The DNA is left out, because the CDR3 cannot be placed on it with certainty; the CDR3 is given as TCRdb lists it.

Investigators took RNA and DNA out together from 20-30 mg of unsorted bulk tissue. The material sequenced was liver tumor tissue from sampling region 5. Subset here: tumor region T5, tumor centre. This clonotype originated in a young woman with primary liver carcinoma and hepatitis B virus infection. The J gene is TRBJ2-1, the V gene TRBV29-1. CDR3 region: CSALMDYNEQIS.